What follows is one T cell receptor beta chain and its context. Its matching antigen is unknown. Collection occurred without any documented infections or immune events in donors. Here immunoSEQ multiplex PCR was the method, and the copy in TCRdb shows in-frame clones only, minus some. The table shows more than 65,000 clones, with around 89% occurring only once. This specimen comes from a study of identifying expanded T cells in peripheral blood. General study results and limits: About 1.3 clones differed between technical replicates, versus approximately 17 and 20 over time. Clone count variance between two-week samples rose with total template count.

Germline CDR1 is MDHEN and CDR2 is SYDVKM. V lost 6 bases, J lost 8 bases, and 17 bases lay in between. This CDR3 contains 14 residues. This sequence joins TRBV28 and TRBJ1-5; D uncertain. The sequencing input was blood. This TCR was recovered from a person aged 18 to 70 in good health. This CDR3 reads CASSPTDGVKPQHF. CDR3 bases: TGTGCCAGCAGCCCGACCGACGGGGTAAAGCCCCAGCATTTT. Full variable domain (missing parts from reference TRBV28 and TRBJ1-5): DVKVTQSSRYLVKRTGEKVFLECVQDMDHENMFWYRQDPGLGLRLIYFSYDVKMKEKGDIPEGYSVSREKKERFSLILESASTNQTSMYLCASSPTDGVKPQHFGDGTRLSIL.